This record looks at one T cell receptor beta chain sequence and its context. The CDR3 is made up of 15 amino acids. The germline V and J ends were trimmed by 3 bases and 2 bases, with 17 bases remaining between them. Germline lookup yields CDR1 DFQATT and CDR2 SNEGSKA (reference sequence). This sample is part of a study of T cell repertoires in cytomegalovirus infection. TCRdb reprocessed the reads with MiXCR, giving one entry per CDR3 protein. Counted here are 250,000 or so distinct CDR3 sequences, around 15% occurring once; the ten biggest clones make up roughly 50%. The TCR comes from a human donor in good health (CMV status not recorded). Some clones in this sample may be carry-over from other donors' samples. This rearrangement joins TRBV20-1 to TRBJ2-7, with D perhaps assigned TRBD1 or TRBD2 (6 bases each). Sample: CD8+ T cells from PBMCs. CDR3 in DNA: TGCAGTGCTAGGATAAACGGGGGCGAACCCTACGAGCAGTACTTC. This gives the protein CSARINGGEPYEQYF.